This TCR beta chain appears in the sequencing data of a study of OX40 agonist ivuxolimab in advanced cancers. Germline V lookup: CDR1 SGHNT, CDR2 YYREEE (reference sequence). V shed 0 bases, J shed 5 bases, and the junction held 2 bases outside the gene matches. This CDR3 is 14 amino acids long. Measured with immunoSEQ multiplex PCR; TCRdb has only the in-frame clones, and not every one. The profile covers about 46,000 clones, with roughly 90% appearing a single time and about 10% taken by the ten largest. The sequence came from an adult with an advanced solid tumor such as melanoma, head and neck, liver or kidney cancer. This material consisted of CD4+ or CD8+ T cells sorted from blood, taken in a trial of the OX40 agonist ivuxolimab. This chain joins TRBV5-4 and TRBJ2-7; 10 bases match TRBD2. The CDR3 loop is CASSLALAGDEQYF. CDR3 coding DNA: TGTGCCAGCAGCTTGGCTCTAGCGGGAGACGAGCAGTACTTC.